This TCR beta chain was sequenced during a study of CD8+ T cells in alopecia areata. This clone was counted a few times. cDNA serving as the sequencing template came from extracted, reverse transcribed RNA. Clones were sequenced by immunoSEQ multiplex PCR, and TCRdb holds only the in-frame ones, with some missing. The repertoire includes about 140,000 clones, 85% to 90% of them detected once, and approximately 13% sits in the top ten. V was pared by 5 bases and J by 5 bases, with 16 bases between. Germline loops: CDR1 LNHNV, CDR2 YYDKDF (reference sequence). The CDR3 sequence is 15 residues long. Noted treatment: oral pan-JAK inhibitor, 5-10 mg twice daily.

The sample was CD8+ T cells sorted from blood, taken at week 4, from a patient treated with tofacitinib. The gene calls are TRBV15 and TRBJ2-4; a weak D match, TRBD2 (6 bases). The TCR sequence derives from a human donor with alopecia areata. The CDR3 sequence is CATSPGRGFENIQYF. The CDR3 bases are TGTGCCACCAGCCCCGGGCGGGGATTTGAAAACATTCAGTACTTC.